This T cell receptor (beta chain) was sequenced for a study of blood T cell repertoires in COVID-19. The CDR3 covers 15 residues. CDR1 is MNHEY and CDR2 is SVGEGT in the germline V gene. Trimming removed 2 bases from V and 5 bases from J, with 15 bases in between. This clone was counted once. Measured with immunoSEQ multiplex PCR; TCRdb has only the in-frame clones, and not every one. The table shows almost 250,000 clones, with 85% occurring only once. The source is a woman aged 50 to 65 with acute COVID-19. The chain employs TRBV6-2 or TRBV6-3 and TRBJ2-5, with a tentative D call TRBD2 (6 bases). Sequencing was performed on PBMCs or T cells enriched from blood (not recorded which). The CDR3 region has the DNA TGTGCCAGCAGTTACCTCGGGGTAGGAGGGGAGACCCAGTACTTC. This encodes CASSYLGVGGETQYF.